The 26 T cell receptor beta chains below were found in one sample sequenced in a study of shared clonotypes between healthy human individuals. Only in-frame clones appear in the TCRdb table, and some are missing; sequencing was by immunoSEQ multiplex PCR. The table includes a few million clones, around 92% detected once. Sample: naive CD4+ T cells from PBMCs. Noted subset: CD45RA+ positively selected. Receptor source: a man between 18 and 35 years old in good health. Some clones in this sample may be carry-over from other donors' samples.

In its sample, this clone was seen a few times. This chain connects TRBV4-1 to TRBJ1-5; D uncertain. V lost 0 bases and J 6 bases, leaving 9 bases between the germline ends. CDR1 and CDR2 from the germline V gene are MGHRA and YSYEKL. The CDR3 extends over 14 amino acids. Here the CDR3 reads CASSQESIRQPQHF. CDR3 DNA: TGCGCCAGCAGCCAAGAATCGATTCGTCAGCCCCAGCATTTT.

The rearrangement joins TRBV5-4 to TRBJ1-1, with TRBD1 matching 7 bases. CDR1 is SGHNT, CDR2 YYREEE, per germline (reference sequence). V gave up 0 bases and J gave up 1 base; unmatched junction bases: 3. The CDR3 runs to 15 residues. In nucleotides, the CDR3 is TGTGCCAGCAGCTTGGCCTGGGACAGGAACACTGAAGCTTTCTTT. Amino acids: CASSLAWDRNTEAFF.

This rearrangement joins TRBV6-1 to TRBJ1-5; the D is unclear. Germline V gene data show CDR1 as MNHNS and CDR2 as SASEGT. The CDR3 contains 14 residues. Trimming pared 8 bases from V and 2 bases from J, leaving 13 bases between. In DNA, the CDR3 is TGTGCCAGCGTACGGGTTTGGCGCAATCAGCCCCAGCATTTT. This codes for CASVRVWRNQPQHF.

The rearrangement links TRBV5-1 to TRBJ2-2, with D possibly TRBD2 on 6 matching bases. The V gene lost 3 bases and the J gene lost 1 base, with 13 bases spanning the gap. There are 16 residues in the CDR3. Germline V lookup: CDR1 SGHRS, CDR2 YFSETQ. CDR3 protein: CASSSLVGLNTGELFF. The CDR3 bases are TGCGCCAGCAGCTCCCTTGTGGGACTGAACACCGGGGAGCTGTTTTTT.

The chain combines TRBV5-8 with TRBJ2-7; no clear D gene. In germline, CDR1 is SGHTS, CDR2 YDEGEE. This CDR3 is 13 amino acids long. The ends were cut back, 4 bases at V and 4 bases at J, with 12 bases in the middle. The CDR3 protein is CASSNPPIYEQYF. The CDR3, as DNA: TGTGCCAGCAGCAACCCTCCCATTTACGAGCAGTACTTC.

The rearrangement links TRBV5-1 to TRBJ2-5; the D gene is possibly TRBD2 (6 bases). Trimming removed 5 bases at V and 2 bases at J, with 10 bases between. The CDR3 has 13 residues. In germline, CDR1 is SGHRS, CDR2 YFSETQ. The CDR3 coding sequence is TGCGCCAGCAGAGTCGGGACTCAAGAGACCCAGTACTTC. Its translation: CASRVGTQETQYF. Combining the CDR3 with reference TRBV5-1 and TRBJ2-5 gives the whole variable domain KAGVTQTPRYLIKTRGQQVTLSCSPISGHRSVSWYQQTPGQGLQFLFEYFSETQRNKGNFPGRFSGRQFSNSRSEMNVSTLELGDSALYLCASRVGTQETQYFGPGTRLLVL.

Turning to this clone: Other DNA sequences within the sample encode an identical CDR3. The chain employs TRBV7-9 and TRBJ2-5; TRBD1 agrees at 7 bases. Germline CDR1 SEHNR, CDR2 FQNEAQ (reference sequence). The CDR3 has 14 residues. The J segment lost 5 bases and the V segment lost 5 bases, leaving 8 bases of the junction unmatched. The CDR3 is CASSLRQGGETQYF. The CDR3 bases are TGTGCCAGCAGCCTACGACAGGGTGGGGAGACCCAGTACTTC.

In this sample, this clone turned up once. The chain links TRBV6-5 to TRBJ2-5; tentatively, D is TRBD1 (6 bases). Matching the DNA end better, TRBJ2-7 makes the J call doubtful. Germline V gene lookup returns CDR1 MNHEY and CDR2 SVGAGI. This CDR3 has 15 amino acids. The CDR3 loop is CASSIDRTSLYEQYF. CDR3 coding DNA: TGTGCCAGCAGTATCGACAGGACTTCCCTCTACGAGCAGTACTTC.

The rearrangement joins TRBV6-6 to TRBJ2-7; 8 positions match TRBD2. V gave up 7 bases and J gave up 0 bases; unmatched junction bases: 11. Germline V CDR1 and CDR2: MNHNY, SVGAGI (reference sequence). The CDR3 totals 16 residues. Here the CDR3 DNA reads TGTGCCAGCACACTTACCGCCGGGACTAGCTCCTACGAGCAGTACTTC. It is translated as CASTLTAGTSSYEQYF.

The chain uses TRBV11-2 and TRBJ2-1; 9 nucleotides agree with TRBD2. The CDR3 extends over 15 amino acids. The junction had 6 bases not matched to a gene; V was cut back by 5 bases and J by 4 bases. CDR1 SGHAT and CDR2 FQNNGV come from the germline V gene. The CDR3 loop reads CASSPGAGGYNEQFF. As DNA, the CDR3 is TGTGCCAGCAGCCCTGGAGCGGGAGGTTACAATGAGCAGTTCTTC.

The CDR3 sequence: CASSAPGTGATEAFF. The CDR3 coding sequence is TGTGCCAGCAGCGCCCCCGGGACAGGGGCCACTGAAGCTTTCTTT. V usage is TRBV9 and J usage is TRBJ1-1; 10 nucleotides align to TRBD1. This CDR3 is built from 15 residues. The germline gives CDR1 SGDLS, CDR2 YYNGEE. V was pared by 3 bases and J by 4 bases, with 6 bases of the junction left unmatched.

This clone was detected once. The CDR3 sequence: CASSQSGTPVRTQHF. For the CDR3, the DNA is TGTGCCAGCAGTCAATCCGGGACACCCGTACGGACCCAGCATTTT. The V gene is TRBV28, the J gene TRBJ1-5; D perhaps matches TRBD1 (6 bases). The CDR3 extends over 15 amino acids. V lost 5 bases and J 11 bases, leaving 22 bases between the germline ends. Germline V gene sequence: CDR1 MDHEN, CDR2 SYDVKM. Looking up the rest from reference TRBV28 and TRBJ1-5 gives the full variable domain: DVKVTQSSRYLVKRTGEKVFLECVQDMDHENMFWYRQDPGLGLRLIYFSYDVKMKEKGDIPEGYSVSREKKERFSLILESASTNQTSMYLCASSQSGTPVRTQHFGDGTRLSIL.

Comment on this clone: This same CDR3 is encoded by further DNA sequences in the sample. The chain recombines TRBV5-1 with TRBJ2-5, with a possible D match to TRBD2 (5 bases). The CDR3 is 14 residues long. V gave up 0 bases and J gave up 1 base, with 7 bases separating them. Germline V gives CDR1 SGHRS, CDR2 YFSETQ. The CDR3 DNA follows: TGCGCCAGCAGCTTGGGGAGCGGCCAAGAGACCCAGTACTTC. Residues: CASSLGSGQETQYF. Full variable domain (rest looked up from reference TRBV5-1 and TRBJ2-5): KAGVTQTPRYLIKTRGQQVTLSCSPISGHRSVSWYQQTPGQGLQFLFEYFSETQRNKGNFPGRFSGRQFSNSRSEMNVSTLELGDSALYLCASSLGSGQETQYFGPGTRLLVL.

The V gene is TRBV7-3, the J gene TRBJ1-1; weak D call: TRBD1 (5 bases). This CDR3 is built from 13 residues. Germline loops: CDR1 SGHTA, CDR2 FQGTGA. The V and J ends lost 4 bases and 5 bases respectively, with 11 bases between them. In nucleotides, the CDR3 is TGTGCCAGCAGCTCCGCTGGGGCGACTGAAGCTTTCTTT. Translating it yields CASSSAGATEAFF. The full variable domain, rest sourced from reference TRBV7-3 and TRBJ1-1, is GAGVSQTPSNKVTEKGKYVELRCDPISGHTALYWYRQSLGQGPEFLIYFQGTGAADDSGLPNDRFFAVRPEGSVSTLKIQRTERGDSAVYLCASSSAGATEAFFGQGTRLTVV.

The sample holds one count of this clone. J is TRBJ2-6 and V is TRBV7-3; TRBD1 might be the D (6 bases). The CDR3 runs to 18 residues. Germline values: CDR1 SGHTA, CDR2 FQGTGA. V shed 4 bases and J shed 3 bases, with 19 bases lying between them. CDR3 sequence (DNA): TGTGCCAGCAGCTCAATGGGACATTCTGGCGGTGGGGCCAACGTCCTGACTTTC. Protein product: CASSSMGHSGGGANVLTF.

The CDR3 loop is CASSMERKETQYF. The CDR3 DNA reads TGTGCCAGTAGTATGGAGAGGAAAGAGACCCAGTACTTC. V usage is TRBV19 and J usage is TRBJ2-5; no firm D call. Germline CDR1 reads LNHDA; CDR2 reads SQIVND (reference sequence). This CDR3 has 13 residues. V lost 3 bases, J lost 3 bases, and 8 bases lay in between. The full variable domain, with the rest looked up from reference TRBV19 and TRBJ2-5, is DGGITQSPKYLFRKEGQNVTLSCEQNLNHDAMYWYRQDPGQGLRLIYYSQIVNDFQKGDIAEGYSVSREKKESFPLTVTSAQKNPTAFYLCASSMERKETQYFGPGTRLLVL.

To note about this clone: This sample includes further DNA sequences coding for the same CDR3. The chain joins TRBV28 to TRBJ2-7; TRBD1 matches at 11 bases. The CDR3 is 13 amino acids. The germline CDR1 and CDR2 sequences are MDHEN and SYDVKM. The V gene end was trimmed by 8 bases and the J gene end by 2 bases; junction bases not matched to a gene: 2. CDR3 sequence: CASRTGGTYEQYF. The CDR3 region has the DNA TGTGCCAGCCGGACAGGGGGCACCTACGAGCAGTACTTC.

J is TRBJ2-1 and V is TRBV9, with 7 bases lining up with TRBD1. There are 15 residues in the CDR3. Germline V lookup: CDR1 SGDLS, CDR2 YYNGEE. The V and J ends lost 5 bases and 1 base, in that order; junction bases with no gene match: 6. The chain's CDR3 is CASRASGGSYNEQFF. CDR3 coding DNA: TGTGCCAGCAGGGCCTCAGGGGGATCCTACAATGAGCAGTTCTTC.

The CDR3 sequence is CASSAGLRSDEQFF. In DNA, the CDR3 is TGTGCCAGCAGCGCGGGACTTAGATCGGATGAGCAGTTCTTC. The chain employs TRBV9 and TRBJ2-1; possible D gene TRBD2, 6 bases. This CDR3 has 14 residues. Germline-derived CDR1 and CDR2 are SGDLS and YYNGEE. With 3 bases removed from V and 8 bases from J, the gap between germline ends came to 15 bases.

The chain couples TRBV5-4 to TRBJ2-3; 8 bases are a match to TRBD2. The germline CDR1 and CDR2 sequences are SGHNT and YYREEE (reference sequence). The CDR3 length is 18 residues. With 4 bases clipped from V and 2 bases from J, the junction kept 15 bases outside the gene matches. In nucleotides, the CDR3 is TGTGCCAGCAGCCCGAGGGGGGGGAGCGGGAGCCCCACAGATACGCAGTATTTT. Protein: CASSPRGGSGSPTDTQYF.

The rearrangement uses TRBV27 and TRBJ2-7; 9 bases fit TRBD1. The V segment lost 5 bases and the J segment 3 bases; nucleotides outside the gene matches: 8. This CDR3 region has 15 residues. Germline CDR1 reads MNHEY; CDR2 reads SMNVEV (reference sequence). The CDR3 DNA sequence: TGTGCCAGCAGTCCGCGGACAGGGGTTGGCTACGAGCAGTACTTC. Protein product: CASSPRTGVGYEQYF.

This chain connects TRBV13 to TRBJ2-7; D remains unclear. The CDR3 loop spans 13 amino acids. Trimming left V 4 bases short and J 9 bases short, with 16 bases between. Germline CDR1 PRHDT, CDR2 FYEKMQ (reference sequence). The CDR3 DNA follows: TGTGCCAGCAGCTCGTGGACGGACGGTGGGCAGTACTTC. Protein product: CASSSWTDGGQYF. The full variable domain, in which reference TRBV13 and TRBJ2-7 provide the parts outside the CDR3, is AAGVIQSPRHLIKEKRETATLKCYPIPRHDTVYWYQQGPGQDPQFLISFYEKMQSDKGSIPDRFSAQQFSDYHSELNMSSLELGDSALYFCASSSWTDGGQYFGPGTRLTVT.

The chain combines TRBV30 with TRBJ1-2, with D uncertain. CDR1 and CDR2 from the germline V gene are GTSNPN and SVGIG (reference sequence). Trimming shortened V by 3 bases and J by 0 bases, and 5 bases separated the two germline ends. The CDR3 contains 12 residues. CDR3 region: CAWSPSNYGYTF. As DNA, the CDR3 is TGTGCCTGGAGCCCCTCTAACTATGGCTACACCTTC.

The rearrangement links TRBV2 to TRBJ2-2; the match to TRBD2 covers 7 bases. The CDR3 contains 15 residues. V shed 3 bases and J 4 bases; nucleotides not matched to a gene: 5. Looked up from germline, CDR1 is SNHLY and CDR2 is FYNNEI. The CDR3, as DNA: TGTGCCAGCAGTGAGTCGGGGGGAGCCACCGGGGAGCTGTTTTTT. This translates into CASSESGGATGELFF. The full variable domain, rest sourced from reference TRBV2 and TRBJ2-2, is EPEVTQTPSHQVTQMGQEVILRCVPISNHLYFYWYRQILGQKVEFLVSFYNNEISEKSEIFDDQFSVERPDGSNFTLKIRSTKLEDSAMYFCASSESGGATGELFFGEGSRLTVL.

This chain uses TRBV5-4 with TRBJ2-7, with D possibly matching TRBD1 (6 bases). The CDR3 is 15 residues long. The germline V gene has CDR1 SGHNT and CDR2 YYREEE (reference sequence). V lost 0 bases and J lost 7, with 17 bases in between. CDR3 sequence: CASSLEGTADREQYF. The CDR3 nucleotides read TGTGCCAGCAGCTTGGAGGGGACGGCGGACAGAGAGCAGTACTTC.

This chain joins TRBV5-1 and TRBJ2-7; 9 bases line up with TRBD1. CDR1 is SGHRS, CDR2 YFSETQ, per germline. With 3 bases clipped from V and 3 bases from J, the junction kept 4 bases outside the gene matches. This CDR3 is 14 amino acids long. CDR3 DNA: TGCGCCAGCAGCTCACAGGGGGCGGGCTACGAGCAGTACTTC. Translated, it gives CASSSQGAGYEQYF.